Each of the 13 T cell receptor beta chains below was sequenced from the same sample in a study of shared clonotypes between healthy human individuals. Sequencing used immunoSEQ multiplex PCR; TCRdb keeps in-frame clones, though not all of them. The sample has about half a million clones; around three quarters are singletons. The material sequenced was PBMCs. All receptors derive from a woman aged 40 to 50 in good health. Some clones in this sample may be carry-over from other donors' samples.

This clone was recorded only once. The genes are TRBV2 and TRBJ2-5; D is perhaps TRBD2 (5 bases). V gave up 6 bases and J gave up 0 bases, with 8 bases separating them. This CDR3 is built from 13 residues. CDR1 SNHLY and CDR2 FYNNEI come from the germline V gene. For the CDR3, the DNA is TGTGCCAGCAGCCGGGATCACCAAGAGACCCAGTACTTC. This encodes CASSRDHQETQYF.

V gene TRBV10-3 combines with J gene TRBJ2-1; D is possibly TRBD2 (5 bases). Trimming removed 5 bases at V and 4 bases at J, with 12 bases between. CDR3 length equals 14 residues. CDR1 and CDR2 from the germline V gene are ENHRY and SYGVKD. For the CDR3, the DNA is TGTGCCATCAGTCGGGATTTCAATTACAATGAGCAGTTCTTC. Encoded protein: CAISRDFNYNEQFF.

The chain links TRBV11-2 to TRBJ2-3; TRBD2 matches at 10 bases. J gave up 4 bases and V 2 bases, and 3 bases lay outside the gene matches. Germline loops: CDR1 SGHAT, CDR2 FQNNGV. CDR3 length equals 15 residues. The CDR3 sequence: CASSLSAGGADTQYF. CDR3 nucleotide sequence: TGTGCCAGCAGCTTATCAGCGGGAGGGGCAGATACGCAGTATTTT.

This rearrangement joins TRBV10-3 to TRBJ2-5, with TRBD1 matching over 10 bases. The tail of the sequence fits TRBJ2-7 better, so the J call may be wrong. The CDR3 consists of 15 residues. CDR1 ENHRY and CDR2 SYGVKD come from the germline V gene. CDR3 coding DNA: TGTGCCATCAGTGCCCATTTAGGACAGGGGGACGAGCAGTACTTC. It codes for CAISAHLGQGDEQYF.

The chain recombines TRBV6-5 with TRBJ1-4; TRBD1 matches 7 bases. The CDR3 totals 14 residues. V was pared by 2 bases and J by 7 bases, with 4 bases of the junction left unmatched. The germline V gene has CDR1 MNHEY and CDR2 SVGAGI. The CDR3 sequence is CASSYDRDPEKLFF. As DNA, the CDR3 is TGTGCCAGCAGTTACGACAGGGACCCTGAAAAACTGTTTTTT.

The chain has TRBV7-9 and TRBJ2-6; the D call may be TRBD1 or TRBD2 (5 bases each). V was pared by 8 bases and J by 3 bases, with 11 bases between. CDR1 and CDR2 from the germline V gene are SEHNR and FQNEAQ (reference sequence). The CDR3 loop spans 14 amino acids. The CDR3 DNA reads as TGTGCCAGCCTGGGGGTGGGTGGGGCCAACGTCCTGACTTTC. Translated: CASLGVGGANVLTF.

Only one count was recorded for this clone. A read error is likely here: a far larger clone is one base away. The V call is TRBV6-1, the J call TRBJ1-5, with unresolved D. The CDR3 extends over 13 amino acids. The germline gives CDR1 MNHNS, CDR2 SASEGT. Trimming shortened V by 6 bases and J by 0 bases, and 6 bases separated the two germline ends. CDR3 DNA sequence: TGTGCCAGCAGGGGCAATAGCAATCAGCCCCAGCATTTT. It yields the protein CASRGNSNQPQHF.

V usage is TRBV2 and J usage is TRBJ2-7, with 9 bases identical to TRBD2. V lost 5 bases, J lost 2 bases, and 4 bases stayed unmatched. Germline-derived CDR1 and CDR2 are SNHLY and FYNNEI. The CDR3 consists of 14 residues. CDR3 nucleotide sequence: TGTGCCAGCAGTTTGACTAGCGGAACCTACGAGCAGTACTTC. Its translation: CASSLTSGTYEQYF.

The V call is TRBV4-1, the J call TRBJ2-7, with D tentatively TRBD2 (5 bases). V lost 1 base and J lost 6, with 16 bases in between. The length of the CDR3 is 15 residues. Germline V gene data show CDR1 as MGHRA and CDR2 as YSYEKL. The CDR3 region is CASSQVLVTGSEQYF. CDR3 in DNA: TGCGCCAGCAGCCAAGTACTCGTGACGGGGTCCGAGCAGTACTTC.

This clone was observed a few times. The CDR3 protein is CASSLRGGLASVARSGTDTQYF. The CDR3 DNA reads as TGTGCCAGCAGCTTAAGAGGGGGGTTAGCCTCAGTCGCCCGCAGCGGCACAGATACGCAGTATTTT. The chain employs TRBV7-3 and TRBJ2-3, with D possibly called TRBD1 or TRBD2 (6 bases each). The CDR3 sequence is 22 residues long. V was shortened by 1 base and J by 1 base, with 30 bases between the two germline ends. Germline V lookup: CDR1 SGHTA, CDR2 FQGTGA.

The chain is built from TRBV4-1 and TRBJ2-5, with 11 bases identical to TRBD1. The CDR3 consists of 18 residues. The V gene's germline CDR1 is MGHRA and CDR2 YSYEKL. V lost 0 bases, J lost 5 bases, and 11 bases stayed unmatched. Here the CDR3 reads CASSQDSRTGGVGETQYF. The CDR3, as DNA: TGCGCCAGCAGCCAAGATAGCCGGACAGGGGGCGTGGGGGAGACCCAGTACTTC.

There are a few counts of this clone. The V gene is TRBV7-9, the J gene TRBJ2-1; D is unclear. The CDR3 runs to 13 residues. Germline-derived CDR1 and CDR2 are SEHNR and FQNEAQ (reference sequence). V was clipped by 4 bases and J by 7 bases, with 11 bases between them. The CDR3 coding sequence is TGTGCCAGCAGCTGGCCCCTGGGGAATGAGCAGTTCTTC. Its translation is CASSWPLGNEQFF.

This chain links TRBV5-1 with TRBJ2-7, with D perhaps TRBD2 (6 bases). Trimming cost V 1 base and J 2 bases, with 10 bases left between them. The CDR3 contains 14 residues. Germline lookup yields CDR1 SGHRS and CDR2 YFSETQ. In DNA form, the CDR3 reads TGCGCCAGCAGCTTGCAGCTAGCGCCCTACGAGCAGTACTTC. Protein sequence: CASSLQLAPYEQYF.